The rows below give T cell receptor beta chains drawn from one sample of a study of cytomegalovirus exposure and HLA in healthy donors. TCRdb's table, derived via immunoSEQ multiplex PCR, lists solely in-frame clones and lacks some. Here the sample spans under 250,000 clones, roughly 84% being singletons. The specimen was PBMCs. These receptors were obtained from a woman between 18 and 30 years old in good health and CMV-seropositive. Each CDR3 is given with its conserved first and last residue. The D gene is left open where the match is weak. Clone size is not always given. Where it is, it says once, few, many or a class for expanded clones.

v_gene	d_gene	j_gene	abundance	CDR3nt	CDR3aa
TRBV15	.	TRBJ2-7	.	TGTGCCACCAGCAGAGATCCGGGGTTTTCCTACGAGCAGTACTTC	CATSRDPGFSYEQYF
TRBV19	.	TRBJ1-5	.	TGTGCCAGTACCTACCGGGACACCAATCAGCCCCAGCATTTT	CASTYRDTNQPQHF
TRBV2	.	TRBJ2-7	.	TGTGCCAGCAGGACATCGTCCTACGAGCAGTACTTC	CASRTSSYEQYF
TRBV27	TRBD2	TRBJ2-5	.	TGTGCCAGCAGTTTTATGGGACTAGCGGGAGGCGGGACCCAAGAGACCCAGTACTTC	CASSFMGLAGGGTQETQYF
TRBV4-2	TRBD2	TRBJ2-1	once	TGTGCCAGCAGCCAAGGACTATCCAGCGGGATACCCCACGAGCAGTTCTTC	CASSQGLSSGIPHEQFF
TRBV10-2	TRBD1	TRBJ2-5	.	TGCGCCAGCAGGGTAGGGACAGGGGGCCTTTACCAAGAGACCCAGTACTTC	CASRVGTGGLYQETQYF
TRBV6-5	TRBD2	TRBJ2-7	.	TGTGCCAGCAGTTACTTCGGGACTAGCACCGTCCAGCAGTACTTC	CASSYFGTSTVQQYF
TRBV19	.	TRBJ1-5	.	TGTGCCAGTAGTATAATCCAGGGGAGAATCGGCAATCAGCCCCAGCATTTT	CASSIIQGRIGNQPQHF
TRBV28	TRBD2	TRBJ2-3	once	TGTGCCAGCAGTCCAAATCTGGGACTAGCGGCCAACACAGATACGCAGTATTTT	CASSPNLGLAANTDTQYF
TRBV10-2	.	TRBJ2-2	.	TGCGCCAGCACTGGCTCCATGAACACCGGGGAGCTGTTTTTT	CASTGSMNTGELFF
TRBV6-5	TRBD1	TRBJ1-2	.	TGTGCCAGCAGTTCGTCTGGGACAGGGGAAGGCTACACCTTC	CASSSSGTGEGYTF
TRBV28	TRBD1	TRBJ1-5	.	TGTGCCATAACGACAGGGTCTGTTCAGCCCCAGCATTTT	CAITTGSVQPQHF
TRBV7-3	.	TRBJ2-7	.	TGTGCCAGCAGCTTGGACGGGGGCTACGAGCAGTACTTC	CASSLDGGYEQYF
TRBV28	TRBD2	TRBJ2-5	.	TGTGCCAGCAGTTCGACTAGCGGGAGTTCCCGGGAGACCCAGTACTTC	CASSSTSGSSRETQYF
TRBV6-1	TRBD2	TRBJ2-1	once	TGTGCCAGCAGTGAACCCGCGGGAGCCTCCCCCAATGAGCAGTTCTTC	CASSEPAGASPNEQFF
TRBV6-1	.	TRBJ2-1	.	TGTGCCAGCAGTGTTGCGACTGGCTCAATCAATGAGCAGTTCTTC	CASSVATGSINEQFF
TRBV7-9	TRBD1	TRBJ1-2	.	TGTGCCAGCAGCTCGGACAGGGGGGGCTATGGCTACACCTTC	CASSSDRGGYGYTF
TRBV28	TRBD2	TRBJ2-3	.	TGTGCCAGCAGTTTATCGTCCAGCGGGAGATTCGAAGATACGCAGTATTTT	CASSLSSSGRFEDTQYF
TRBV5-5	.	TRBJ2-5	.	TGTGCCAGCAGCAGGGCCTGGGGCAGCCAAGAGACCCAGTACTTC	CASSRAWGSQETQYF
TRBV10-1	.	TRBJ2-2	.	TGCGCCAGCAGTGAGTCGGAGCGGCCGAACACCGGGGAGCTGTTTTTT	CASSESERPNTGELFF
TRBV29-1	TRBD1	TRBJ2-7	.	TGCAGCGTCCGATCCGGGACAGTATCCTACGAGCAGTACTTC	CSVRSGTVSYEQYF
TRBV5-4	.	TRBJ2-1	.	TGTGCCAGCAGCACACCCGGGCGGGGCAATGAGCAGTTCTTC	CASSTPGRGNEQFF
TRBV29-1	TRBD1	TRBJ2-7	.	TGCAGCGTGGGACAGGGGACGGCCTACGAGCAGTACTTC	CSVGQGTAYEQYF
TRBV6-5	TRBD1	TRBJ2-2	.	TGTGCCAGCGGACGACAGGGGGCTGGCGGGGAGCTGTTTTTT	CASGRQGAGGELFF
TRBV6-5	.	TRBJ1-1	once	TGTGCCAGCAGTTACGGTTTTACAGGGCCTGAAGCTTTCTTT	CASSYGFTGPEAFF
TRBV4-2	TRBD1	TRBJ1-2	.	TGTGCCAGCAGATCAGGACAGGGCCATGGCTACACCTTC	CASRSGQGHGYTF
TRBV29-1	TRBD1	TRBJ2-7	.	TGCAGCGTTAGTCCCTTAGACAGGGGAGGCGAGCAGTACTTC	CSVSPLDRGGEQYF
TRBV30	.	TRBJ2-7	.	TGTGCCTGGAAGGAGGCGGGTCTTACCTACGAGCAGTACTTC	CAWKEAGLTYEQYF
TRBV6-1	.	TRBJ1-1	once	TGTGCCAGCAGTGAAGGTAATTTGGGGCGCTGGAGGAACACTGAAGCTTTCTTT	CASSEGNLGRWRNTEAFF
TRBV14	TRBD1	TRBJ2-3	.	TGTGCCAGCAGCCCATTGACAGGGGAGTCAGATACGCAGTATTTT	CASSPLTGESDTQYF
TRBV4-1	TRBD2	TRBJ2-1	.	TGCGCCAGCAGCCAACCGACTAGCGGGAGAAGGTTTGAGCAGTTCTTC	CASSQPTSGRRFEQFF
TRBV7-2	TRBD1	TRBJ2-7	.	TGTGCCAGCAGCACGGACAGGGCCGAGACCTACGAGCAGTACTTC	CASSTDRAETYEQYF
TRBV6-1	.	TRBJ2-7	.	TGTGCCAGCAGCCGGGACTGGAGGTGGGAGCAGTACTTC	CASSRDWRWEQYF
TRBV27	.	TRBJ1-5	.	TGTGCCAGCAGGCTAAGCGGGCAGGGATCAGGGCAGCCCCAGCATTTT	CASRLSGQGSGQPQHF
TRBV9	TRBD2	TRBJ2-2	.	TGTGCCAGCAGCGTCGGCCCTTTGGGGACTAGCGGGAAAGGGTACACCGGGGAGCTGTTTTTT	CASSVGPLGTSGKGYTGELFF
TRBV27	.	TRBJ2-7	.	TGTGCCATCGGCGGGTCCTCCTCCTACGAGCAGTACTTC	CAIGGSSSYEQYF
TRBV28	.	TRBJ1-5	.	TGTGCCAGCAGTTCCTCCGGGGGGACGCACAATCAGCCCCAGCATTTT	CASSSSGGTHNQPQHF
TRBV29-1	TRBD1	TRBJ2-3	few	TGCAGCGTTGAAGGGACAGGTAGCACAGATACGCAGTATTTT	CSVEGTGSTDTQYF
TRBV5-4	TRBD1	TRBJ2-7	few	TGTGCCTCCCAGGACAGGGTGAGCTACGAGCAGTACTTC	CASQDRVSYEQYF
TRBV28	.	TRBJ1-2	.	TGTGCCAGCAGTTCAGGTCTATGGGGGCGCCTTCGGGGCTATGGCTACACCTTC	CASSSGLWGRLRGYGYTF
TRBV25-1	TRBD2	TRBJ2-7	.	TGTGCCAGCAGTGAATATTTTGGCGGGAGAGGCTACGAGCAGTACTTC	CASSEYFGGRGYEQYF
TRBV5-1	TRBD1	TRBJ1-1	.	TGCGCCAGCAGCTTGGGACAGGGGTTGGGAAACACTGAAGCTTTCTTT	CASSLGQGLGNTEAFF
TRBV18	TRBD1	TRBJ2-7	.	TGTGCCAGCTCCCCAGGGGACAGCCCCTACGAGCAGTACTTC	CASSPGDSPYEQYF
TRBV7-9	TRBD1	TRBJ2-2	.	TGTGCCAGCAGCTTTGCCCAGGGGGCGTTCACCGGGGAGCTGTTTTTT	CASSFAQGAFTGELFF
TRBV28	.	TRBJ1-4	.	TGTGCCAGCAGTCGGTTCGATGAAAAACTGTTTTTT	CASSRFDEKLFF
TRBV29-1	TRBD1	TRBJ2-1	.	TGCAGCGTTTTAGGACAGGGGGCACGGGAGCAGTTCTTC	CSVLGQGAREQFF
TRBV15	TRBD2	TRBJ2-4	.	TGTGCCACCAGCAGAGACTCGGACGGGGGGAACATTCAGTACTTC	CATSRDSDGGNIQYF
TRBV4-1	TRBD2	TRBJ2-1	.	TGCGCCAGCAGTTCTAGCGGCCTCTCCTACAATGAGCAGTTCTTC	CASSSSGLSYNEQFF
TRBV27	.	TRBJ2-5	.	TGTGCCAGCAGTGCAAGCGTCGGGGGCCAAGAGACCCAGTACTTC	CASSASVGGQETQYF